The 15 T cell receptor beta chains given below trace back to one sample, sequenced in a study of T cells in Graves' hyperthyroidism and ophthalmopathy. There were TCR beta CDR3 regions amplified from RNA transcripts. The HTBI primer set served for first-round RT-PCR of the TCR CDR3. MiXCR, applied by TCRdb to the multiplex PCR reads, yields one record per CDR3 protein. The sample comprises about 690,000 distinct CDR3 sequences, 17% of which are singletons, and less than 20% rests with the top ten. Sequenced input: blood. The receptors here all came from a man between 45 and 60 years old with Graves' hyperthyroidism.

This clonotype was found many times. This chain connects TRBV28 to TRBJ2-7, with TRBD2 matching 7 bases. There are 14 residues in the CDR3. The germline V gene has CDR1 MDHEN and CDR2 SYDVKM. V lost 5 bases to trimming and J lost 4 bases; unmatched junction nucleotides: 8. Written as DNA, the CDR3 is TGTGCCAGCAGTCTGGGGAGGGAGGAATACGAGCAGTACTTC. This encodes CASSLGREEYEQYF.

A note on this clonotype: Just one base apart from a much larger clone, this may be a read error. The CDR3 region is CASSATGGEENTEAFF. The CDR3 DNA is TGTGCCAGCAGCGCGACGGGGGGGGAGGAGAACACTGAAGCTTTCTTT. The chain carries TRBV9 and TRBJ1-1; TRBD1 might be the D (5 bases). From germline, CDR1 is SGDLS and CDR2 YYNGEE. The CDR3 has 16 residues. Trimming stripped 3 bases from V and 1 base from J, with 16 bases between.

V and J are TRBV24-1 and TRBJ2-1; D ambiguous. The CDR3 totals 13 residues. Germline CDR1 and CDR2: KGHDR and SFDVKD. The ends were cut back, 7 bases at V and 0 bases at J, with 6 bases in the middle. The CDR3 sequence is CATRASSYNEQFF. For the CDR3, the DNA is TGTGCCACCAGGGCGAGCTCCTACAATGAGCAGTTCTTC.

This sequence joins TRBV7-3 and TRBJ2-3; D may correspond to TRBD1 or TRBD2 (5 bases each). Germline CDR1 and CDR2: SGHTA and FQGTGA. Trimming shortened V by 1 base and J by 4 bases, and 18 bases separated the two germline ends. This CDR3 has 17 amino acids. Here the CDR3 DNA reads TGTGCCAGCAGCTTAAACCCCCAACTGAGGGGCGCAGATACGCAGTATTTT. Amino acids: CASSLNPQLRGADTQYF.

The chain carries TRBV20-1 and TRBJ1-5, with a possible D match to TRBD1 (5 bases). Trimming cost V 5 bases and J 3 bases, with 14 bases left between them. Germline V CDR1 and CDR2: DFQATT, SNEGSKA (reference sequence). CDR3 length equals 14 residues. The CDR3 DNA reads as TGCAGTGCTGGAACCGGGACGTTCAATCAGCCCCAGCATTTT. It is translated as CSAGTGTFNQPQHF.

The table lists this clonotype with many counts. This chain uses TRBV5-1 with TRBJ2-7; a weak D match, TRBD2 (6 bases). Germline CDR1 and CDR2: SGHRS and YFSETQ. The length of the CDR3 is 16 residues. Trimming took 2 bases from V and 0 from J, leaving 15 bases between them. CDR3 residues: CASSFEAGTLSYEQYF. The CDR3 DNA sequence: TGCGCCAGCAGCTTCGAGGCCGGGACTCTCTCCTACGAGCAGTACTTC.

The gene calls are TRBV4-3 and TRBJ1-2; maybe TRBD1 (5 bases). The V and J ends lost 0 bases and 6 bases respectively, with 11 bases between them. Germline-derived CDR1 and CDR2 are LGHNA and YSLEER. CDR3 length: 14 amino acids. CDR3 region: CASSQERGTHGYTF. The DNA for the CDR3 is TGCGCCAGCAGCCAAGAAAGAGGGACTCATGGCTACACCTTC.

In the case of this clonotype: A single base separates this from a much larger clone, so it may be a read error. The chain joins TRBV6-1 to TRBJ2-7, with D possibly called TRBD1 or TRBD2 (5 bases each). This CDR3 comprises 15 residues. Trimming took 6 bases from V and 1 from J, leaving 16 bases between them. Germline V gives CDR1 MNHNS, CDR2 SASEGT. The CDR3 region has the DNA TGTGCCAGCAGGGACCGGGGCATTTCTTCCTACGAGCAGTACTTC. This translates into CASRDRGISSYEQYF.

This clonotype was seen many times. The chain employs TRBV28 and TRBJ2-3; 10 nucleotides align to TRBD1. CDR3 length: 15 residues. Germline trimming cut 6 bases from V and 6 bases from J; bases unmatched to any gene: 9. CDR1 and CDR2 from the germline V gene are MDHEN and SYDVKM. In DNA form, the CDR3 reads TGTGCCAGCAGCTTGGGACAGGGGTTCGTCGATACGCAGTATTTT. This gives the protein CASSLGQGFVDTQYF.

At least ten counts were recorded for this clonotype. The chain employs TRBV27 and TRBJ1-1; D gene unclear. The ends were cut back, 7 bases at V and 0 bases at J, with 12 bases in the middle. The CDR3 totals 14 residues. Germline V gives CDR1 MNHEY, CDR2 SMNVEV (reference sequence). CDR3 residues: CASMGGGMNTEAFF. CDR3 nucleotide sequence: TGTGCCAGCATGGGAGGCGGCATGAACACTGAAGCTTTCTTT.

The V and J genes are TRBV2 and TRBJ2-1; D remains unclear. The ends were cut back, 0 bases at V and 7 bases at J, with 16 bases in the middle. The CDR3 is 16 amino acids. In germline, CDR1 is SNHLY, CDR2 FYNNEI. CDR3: CASSEAKGPGQNEQFF. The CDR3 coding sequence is TGTGCCAGCAGTGAAGCGAAAGGGCCCGGGCAGAATGAGCAGTTCTTC.

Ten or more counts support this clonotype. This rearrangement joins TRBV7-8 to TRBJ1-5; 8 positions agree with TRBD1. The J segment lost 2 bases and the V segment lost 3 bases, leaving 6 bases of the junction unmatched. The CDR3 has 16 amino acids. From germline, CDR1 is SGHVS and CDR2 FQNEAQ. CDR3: CASSFDRGGGNQPQHF. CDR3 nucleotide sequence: TGTGCCAGCAGCTTTGACAGGGGAGGTGGCAATCAGCCCCAGCATTTT.

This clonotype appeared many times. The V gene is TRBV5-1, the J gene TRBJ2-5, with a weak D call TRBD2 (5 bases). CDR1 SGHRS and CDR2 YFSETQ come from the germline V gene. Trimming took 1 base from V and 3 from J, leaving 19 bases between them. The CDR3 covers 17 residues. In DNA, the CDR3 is TGCGCCAGCAGCTTGAGGCCGCCCGGTTTCGGGGAAGAGACCCAGTACTTC. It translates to CASSLRPPGFGEETQYF.

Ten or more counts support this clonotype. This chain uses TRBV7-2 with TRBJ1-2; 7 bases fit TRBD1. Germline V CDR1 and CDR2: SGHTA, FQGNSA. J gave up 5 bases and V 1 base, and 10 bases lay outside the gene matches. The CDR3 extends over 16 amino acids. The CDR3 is CASSLETGTETYGYTF. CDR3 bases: TGTGCCAGCAGCTTAGAGACCGGGACAGAAACATATGGCTACACCTTC.

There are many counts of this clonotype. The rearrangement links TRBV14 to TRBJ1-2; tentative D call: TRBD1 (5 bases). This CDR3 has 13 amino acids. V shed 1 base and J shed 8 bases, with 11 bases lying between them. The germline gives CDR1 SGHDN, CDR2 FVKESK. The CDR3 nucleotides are TGTGCCAGCAGCCAAGTGGCAGAGGGGGGCTACACCTTC. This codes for CASSQVAEGGYTF.